This T cell receptor beta chain originates from a study of CD8+CD57+ T cells in acquired aplastic anemia. Study details: The sorted CD4+ and CD8+ cells yielded an average around 3.2 ug of DNA. Mean read depth for CD4+ cells from healthy donors was 9.5 million to 13 million.

TCR beta VDJ and CDR3 profiles were obtained from a genomic DNA template. TCRdb itself ran the reads through MiXCR, one entry per CDR3 protein. The profile shows about 400,000 distinct CDR3 sequences, about two thirds of them singletons. Findings and limits, study-wide: Patients shared 25 to 35 CD8+ CDR3 sequences with controls. The study found no significant CD8+ Simpson's diversity difference between patients and controls.

Note on this clonotype: Antigen unknown.

The CDR3 is 15 amino acids. The V segment lost 2 bases and the J segment 7 bases; nucleotides outside the gene matches: 6. The germline CDR1 and CDR2 sequences are SGHRS and YFSETQ. The sequencing sample was made of sorted CD4+, CD8+, or CD8+CD57+ T cells (not recorded which) from PBMCs. The chain employs TRBV5-1 and TRBJ2-5, with TRBD2 matching 12 bases. The receptor was derived from a human donor in good health, serving as a control. The CDR3 region is CASSFTLGLAGTQYF. CDR3 DNA: TGCGCCAGCAGCTTCACACTGGGACTAGCGGGGACCCAGTACTTC.